The 26 T cell receptor beta chains below come from one sample, sequenced in a study of blood T cell repertoires in COVID-19. This table comes from immunoSEQ multiplex PCR, and its TCRdb copy is limited to in-frame clones, with some not included. The table includes approximately 480,000 clones, about 91% detected once. Specimen: peripheral blood. All receptors come from a man aged 18-30 years with COVID-19, enrolled during active disease.

The CDR3 sequence is CASSEIRAGTEAFF. CDR3 bases: TGTGCCAGCAGTGAAATCAGGGCTGGGACTGAAGCTTTCTTT. The gene calls are TRBV2 and TRBJ1-1, with D perhaps matching TRBD1 (5 bases). CDR3 size: 14 residues. Germline loops: CDR1 SNHLY, CDR2 FYNNEI. V lost 2 bases, J lost 5 bases, and 12 bases lay in between.

This sequence joins TRBV24-1 and TRBJ2-1, with TRBD2 identical over 9 bases. This CDR3 has 16 amino acids. Trimming at V came to 4 bases and at J to 5 bases, leaving 8 bases not matched to a gene. Germline V gives CDR1 KGHDR, CDR2 SFDVKD. The CDR3 region is CATSDPTSGPNNEQFF. As DNA, the CDR3 is TGTGCCACCAGTGACCCTACTAGCGGGCCGAACAATGAGCAGTTCTTC.

The J gene is TRBJ2-7, the V gene TRBV3-1 (or the pseudogene TRBV3-2), with TRBD1 matching 8 bases. With V trimmed by 1 base and J by 5 bases, 13 bases remained unmatched. The CDR3 loop spans 17 amino acids. Germline values: CDR1 LGHDT, CDR2 YNNKEL (reference sequence). The CDR3 spells CASSQGALGQGADEQYF. In nucleotides, the CDR3 is TGTGCCAGCAGCCAAGGCGCGCTTGGGCAGGGGGCAGACGAGCAGTACTTC.

V usage is TRBV11-2 and J usage is TRBJ1-4; 10 bases are a match to TRBD1. The CDR3 has 15 amino acids. CDR1 is SGHAT and CDR2 is FQNNGV in the germline V gene. The J segment lost 8 bases and the V segment lost 5 bases, leaving 8 bases of the junction unmatched. In nucleotides, the CDR3 is TGTGCCAGCAGCCCCAGCGGGGACAGGGGCGAAAAACTGTTTTTT. Translating it yields CASSPSGDRGEKLFF. Full variable domain (outside the CDR3, taken from reference TRBV11-2 and TRBJ1-4): EAGVAQSPRYKIIEKRQSVAFWCNPISGHATLYWYQQILGQGPKLLIQFQNNGVVDDSQLPKDRFSAERLKGVDSTLKIQPAKLEDSAVYLCASSPSGDRGEKLFFGSGTQLSVL.

The chain is built from TRBV12-3 or TRBV12-4 and TRBJ1-1; D is perhaps TRBD1 (5 bases). V lost 7 bases to trimming and J lost 11 bases, with 17 bases between them. The CDR3 consists of 12 residues. CDR3 region: CASTSGLREAFF. CDR3 DNA: TGTGCCAGCACCTCAGGGTTACGCGAGGCTTTCTTT.

This chain links TRBV24-1 with TRBJ2-7, with TRBD2 identical over 8 bases. The J segment lost 6 bases and the V segment lost 9 bases, leaving 3 bases of the junction unmatched. Germline V gene data show CDR1 as KGHDR and CDR2 as SFDVKD. The CDR3 is 11 amino acids. DNA for the CDR3: TGTGCCACCGGTAGCGGGGCCGAGCAGTACTTC. It translates to CATGSGAEQYF.

This chain links TRBV10-3 with TRBJ1-5, with D tentatively TRBD1 (5 bases). The germline V gene has CDR1 ENHRY and CDR2 SYGVKD. Trimming left V 11 bases short and J 4 bases short, with 15 bases between. CDR3 size: 13 residues. CDR3 DNA sequence: TGTGCCTCCCGGGGGTGGGGGAATCAGCCCCAGCATTTT. Translated: CASRGWGNQPQHF.

Regarding this clone: The junction departs from germline at one end; a sequencing error may be responsible. Other DNA variants within this sample encode the same CDR3. V and J are TRBV2 and TRBJ2-7; 10 bases line up with TRBD2. In germline, CDR1 is SNHLY, CDR2 FYNNEI. CDR3 length equals 13 residues. The CDR3 loop is CASTELAGTEQYF. The CDR3 DNA follows: TGTGCTAGCACCGAACTAGCGGGGACGGAGCAGTACTTC.

This chain joins TRBV11-2 and TRBJ2-1; D unresolved. CDR3 length equals 14 residues. The V end lost 4 bases, the J end lost 0 bases, and 7 bases lay between the germline ends. Germline CDR1 is SGHAT and CDR2 is FQNNGV. This CDR3 reads CASSSKRSYNEQFF. In DNA form, the CDR3 reads TGTGCCAGCAGCTCCAAGCGCTCCTACAATGAGCAGTTCTTC.

The chain uses TRBV18 and TRBJ2-5; 13 nucleotides match TRBD2. Germline V gene data show CDR1 as KGHSH and CDR2 as LQKENI. V shed 5 bases and J 3 bases; nucleotides not matched to a gene: 6. CDR3 length: 16 residues. CDR3 sequence: CASSYTSGGAEETQYF. Here the CDR3 DNA reads TGTGCCAGCTCATATACTAGCGGGGGGGCCGAAGAGACCCAGTACTTC.

The rearrangement links TRBV19 to TRBJ1-1, with D maybe TRBD1 (6 bases). The CDR3 totals 15 residues. Trimming removed 4 bases at V and 0 bases at J, with 12 bases between. CDR1 and CDR2 from the germline V gene are LNHDA and SQIVND (reference sequence). CDR3 DNA sequence: TGTGCCAGTAGTAGGGCAGGGGCCATGAACACTGAAGCTTTCTTT. It yields the protein CASSRAGAMNTEAFF.

The rearrangement links TRBV30 to TRBJ2-7; TRBD1 is a possible D gene (5 bases). Germline lookup yields CDR1 GTSNPN and CDR2 SVGIG (reference sequence). The ends were cut back, 0 bases at V and 5 bases at J, with 11 bases in the middle. CDR3 size: 13 residues. CDR3 residues: CAWSVGQGNEQYF. The CDR3 nucleotides are TGTGCCTGGAGTGTAGGGCAGGGCAACGAGCAGTACTTC.

This clone occurred once. This chain joins TRBV9 and TRBJ2-6; D unclear. The germline V and J ends were trimmed by 0 bases and 0 bases, with 7 bases remaining between them. Germline CDR1 reads SGDLS; CDR2 reads YYNGEE. The CDR3 extends over 16 amino acids. The DNA for the CDR3 is TGTGCCAGCAGCGTAGACCCCAGCTCTGGGGCCAACGTCCTGACTTTC. Its translation is CASSVDPSSGANVLTF.

CDR3 nucleotide sequence: TGCGCCAGCAGCCAGCAACCCGGGACAGGGGCTAATGAAAAACTGTTTTTT. This translates into CASSQQPGTGANEKLFF. V and J are TRBV5-1 and TRBJ1-4; 10 bases match TRBD1. CDR3 size: 17 residues. Per germline, CDR1 SGHRS and CDR2 YFSETQ. The J segment lost 3 bases and the V segment lost 4 bases, leaving 9 bases of the junction unmatched.

The rearrangement links TRBV11-1 to TRBJ2-2; D gene ambiguous. Trimming removed 0 bases at V and 2 bases at J, with 7 bases between. The CDR3 contains 15 residues. The V gene's germline CDR1 is SGHAT and CDR2 FQDESV (reference sequence). The CDR3: CASSLARLNTGELFF. The CDR3 DNA follows: TGTGCCAGCAGCTTAGCGCGGCTAAACACCGGGGAGCTGTTTTTT.

In regard to this clone: The sample has other DNA sequences that encode this CDR3 too. The chain couples TRBV12-5 to TRBJ2-3; D remains unclear. V gave up 3 bases and J gave up 6 bases, with 4 bases separating them. Germline assignment: CDR1 LGHNT and CDR2 FRNRAP. This CDR3 spans 11 amino acids. This CDR3 reads CASGFGDTQYF. The CDR3 nucleotides are TGTGCTAGTGGTTTTGGCGATACGCAGTATTTT.

The J gene is TRBJ1-6, the V gene TRBV4-1, with a tentative D call TRBD1 (6 bases). V lost 3 bases and J lost 7, with 13 bases in between. The CDR3 length is 15 residues. Germline lookup yields CDR1 MGHRA and CDR2 YSYEKL. CDR3 nucleotides: TGCGCCAGCAGCCAGGTAGATACAGGGAATTCACCCCTCCACTTT. This sequence encodes CASSQVDTGNSPLHF.

The J gene is TRBJ2-1, the V gene TRBV5-1; 7 bases align to TRBD1. Germline V gene sequence: CDR1 SGHRS, CDR2 YFSETQ. This CDR3 has 14 residues. Germline trimming cut 4 bases from V and 9 bases from J; bases unmatched to any gene: 10. The CDR3 loop reads CASSQGQLAGEQFF. Here the CDR3 DNA reads TGCGCCAGCAGCCAGGGACAGCTGGCGGGTGAGCAGTTCTTC.

The V and J genes are TRBV5-1 and TRBJ1-5, with D unresolved. Germline values: CDR1 SGHRS, CDR2 YFSETQ. The CDR3 sequence is 13 residues long. Deletions cut 0 bases from V and 4 bases from J, with 5 bases between. The CDR3 loop is CASSLDQNQPQHF. As DNA, the CDR3 is TGCGCCAGCAGCTTGGACCAGAATCAGCCCCAGCATTTT.

The genes are TRBV4-1 and TRBJ2-3, with 9 positions matching TRBD2. Germline V CDR1 and CDR2: MGHRA, YSYEKL. Trimming took 0 bases from V and 6 from J; bases not matched to a gene: 13. The CDR3 consists of 18 residues. CDR3 amino acids: CASSQERGSGSRRDTQYF. In DNA form, the CDR3 reads TGCGCCAGCAGCCAAGAACGGGGTAGCGGGAGTCGAAGGGATACGCAGTATTTT.

This chain joins TRBV7-3 and TRBJ2-3, with D perhaps matching TRBD2 (6 bases). Per the germline V gene, CDR1 is SGHTA and CDR2 is FQGTGA. The CDR3 has 14 residues. V lost 5 bases to trimming and J lost 5 bases, with 14 bases between them. The CDR3 reads CASSRGIEGDTQYF. CDR3 bases: TGTGCCAGCAGCCGCGGGATCGAGGGAGATACGCAGTATTTT. The variable domain in full, with the rest retrieved from reference TRBV7-3 and TRBJ2-3, is GAGVSQTPSNKVTEKGKYVELRCDPISGHTALYWYRQSLGQGPEFLIYFQGTGAADDSGLPNDRFFAVRPEGSVSTLKIQRTERGDSAVYLCASSRGIEGDTQYFGPGTRLTVL.

V is TRBV30 and J is TRBJ2-5; TRBD2 is a possible D gene (6 bases). This CDR3 region has 17 residues. In germline, CDR1 is GTSNPN, CDR2 SVGIG (reference sequence). Trimming took off 2 bases at V and 1 base at J, with 20 bases between the two ends. The CDR3 spells CAWSPSWGVSGQETQYF. The CDR3, as DNA: TGTGCCTGGAGTCCCTCATGGGGGGTGTCGGGCCAAGAGACCCAGTACTTC.

This chain uses TRBV21-1 with TRBJ1-3; the listed D gene, TRBD1, was not tested against the DNA. TRBV21-1 is noted as a pseudogene. The CDR3 totals 18 residues. The CDR3 reads CASSKSAGRSRSGNTIYF. The CDR3 coding sequence is TGTGCCAGCAGCAAATCGGCAGGTAGAAGTAGGTCTGGAAACACCATATATTTT.

This sequence joins TRBV6-5 and TRBJ1-5, with D maybe TRBD1 (5 bases). Germline V gene data show CDR1 as MNHEY and CDR2 as SVGAGI. This CDR3 region has 15 residues. Trimming shortened V by 5 bases and J by 7 bases, and 18 bases separated the two germline ends. The CDR3 nucleotides are TGTGCCAGCAGTCCTAGGGGCAGGGAGGGACAGCCCCAGCATTTT. Residues: CASSPRGREGQPQHF.

This chain joins TRBV28 and TRBJ2-7, with TRBD2 matching 14 bases. V lost 5 bases and J lost 0; bases outside the gene matches: 9. Germline lookup yields CDR1 MDHEN and CDR2 SYDVKM. The CDR3 covers 18 residues. CDR3 loop: CASSPATGTSGSSYEQYF. In nucleotides, the CDR3 is TGTGCCAGCAGTCCCGCAACCGGGACTAGCGGGAGCTCCTACGAGCAGTACTTC.

The chain links TRBV4-1 to TRBJ2-7; TRBD1 is a possible D gene (6 bases). Germline CDR1 reads MGHRA; CDR2 reads YSYEKL. V was cut by 2 bases and J by 5 bases, with 16 bases left in between. The CDR3 totals 15 residues. The CDR3 loop is CASSQRRDTLHEQYF. CDR3 DNA: TGCGCCAGCAGCCAAAGACGGGACACTCTCCACGAGCAGTACTTC.